This TCR beta chain was profiled in a study of blood T cell repertoires in COVID-19 (dated by TCRdb to the early 2020s). About the investigation overall: Collaborator samples came from the United States, Italy and Spain and covered acute and convalescent phases of COVID-19. The prospective study material was composed of cDNA or gDNA derived from T cells, B-cell-depleted T cells, or PBMCs. Subjects who had been exposed to COVID-19, were actively infected with it, or had recovered from it provided the deeply sampled blood TCRbeta repertoires that made up the dataset. A freely available public database, intended as a resource for researchers studying the immune response to SARS-CoV-2, is where the repertoires were released. Samples were obtained from the ongoing ImmuneRACE study (first 160 participants) and from 1,000 to 1,500 subjects provided by 6 global collaborators. A de-identified subject ID, COVID-19 status, age in years and sex were almost always included in the sample metadata. HLA class I and class II types, where available, came from metadata supplied by the sample provider rather than from assay-based typing.

Worth noting for this clone: What this receptor recognizes is not known. No clone much larger than this one lies a single base away; base qualities are absent. The sample has other DNA sequences that encode this CDR3 too.

The CDR3 starts with the cysteine, ends with the phenylalanine, and has 13 residues. Only CDR3 DNA is held: 39 bases, read in frame from base 1. V and J are truncated by 7 bases and 5 bases respectively, leaving an intervening sequence of 14 bases. CDR1 and CDR2, looked up from the germline V gene, are SNHLY and FYNNEI. Overall study results and their limits: Clinical and demographic metadata were provided uncurated, with the amount varying by source and participant.

TCRbeta CDR3 regions were amplified from genomic DNA using the immunoSEQ Assay, a bias-controlled multiplex PCR. The study's processing was this. Nucleated cell counts per sample were estimated from amplification of reference gene primers within the assay. Sequence reads were collapsed and filtered to measure the absolute abundance of every unique TCRbeta CDR3 rearrangement. Productive Simpson clonality was computed per sample as the square root of Simpson's diversity index over productive rearrangements. Drawn from immuneACCESS, this table holds only the in-frame rearrangements with V and J called that TCRdb kept. Clones are partly lost; checked studies trace under half to an unresolved V gene and leave the rest unexplained. The DNA gave D and trimming, while V, J and clone size come from that table. The sample includes fewer than 50,000 clones, with around four fifths observed a single time. Jointly, the top ten make up around 42% of the sample.

Collaborating institutions collected whole blood in K2EDTA tubes following their own protocols. For TCRbeta analysis, collaborator samples were shipped as frozen whole blood, as isolated PBMCs, or as DNA extracted from either sample type. This receptor chain uses TRBV2 and TRBJ1-1, with the D gene uncertain. Sequencing was done on a sample of peripheral blood. The receptor comes from a woman aged 80 or over with active or convalescent COVID-19. The sequenced DNA is TGTGCCAGCACCCTAGGAGAGAATACTGAAGCTTTCTTT. Translation gives CASTLGENTEAFF.